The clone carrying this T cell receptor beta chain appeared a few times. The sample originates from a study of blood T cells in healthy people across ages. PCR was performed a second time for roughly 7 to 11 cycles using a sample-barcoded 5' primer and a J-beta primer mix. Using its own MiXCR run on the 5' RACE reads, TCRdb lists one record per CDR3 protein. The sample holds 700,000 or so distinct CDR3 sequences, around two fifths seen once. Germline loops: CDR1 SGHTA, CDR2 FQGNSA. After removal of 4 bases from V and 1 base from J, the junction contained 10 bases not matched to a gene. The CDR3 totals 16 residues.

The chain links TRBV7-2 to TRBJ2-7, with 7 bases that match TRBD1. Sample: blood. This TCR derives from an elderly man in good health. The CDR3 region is CASSSDPGTVSYEQYF. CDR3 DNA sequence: TGTGCCAGCAGCTCAGACCCCGGGACAGTTTCCTACGAGCAGTACTTC.